The clone carrying this T cell receptor (beta chain) was picked up many times. Its target is unknown. TCRdb fed the reads into MiXCR, producing one record per CDR3 protein. The sample carries approximately 320,000 distinct CDR3 sequences, 9.5% recorded once. The germline gives CDR1 SGHTA, CDR2 FQGNSA. The CDR3 has 14 amino acids. Between the trimmed V and J ends, which lost 4 bases and 4 bases, there was a span of 13 bases. The data were obtained in a study of T cell repertoires in cytomegalovirus infection. Study information: A matching HLA type, together with CMV infection, was signaled by public TCR beta signatures.

Study findings and constraints: Dominating the ex vivo response were HLA-C-restricted CMV-specific TCR beta clonotypes. Identification of carriers of CMV plus the relevant HLA was performed using cumulative public TCR beta family frequency.

The sample consisted of PBMCs. The sequence came from a human donor in good health (CMV status not recorded). Some clones in this sample may be carry-over from other donors' samples. V gene TRBV7-2 combines with J gene TRBJ1-1; D possibly corresponds to TRBD1 (5 bases). The CDR3 DNA reads as TGTGCCAGCAGCTCAATGACAAGGGGCACTGAAGCTTTCTTT. This gives the protein CASSSMTRGTEAFF.